This is a list of T cell receptor beta chains from one sample in a study of T cells in Graves' hyperthyroidism and ophthalmopathy. MiXCR, run by TCRdb on the multiplex PCR reads, gives a single entry per CDR3 protein. The table has over 450,000 distinct CDR3 sequences, roughly a sixth seen once; the top ten hold about 16%. Sequenced input: blood. All receptors come from a woman aged 18-29 years with Graves' ophthalmopathy. Both conserved end residues are trimmed from each CDR3.

cdr3_aa,v_call,j_call
ASSGLVGSYEQY,TRBV28,TRBJ2-7
ASSYAAGAETQY,TRBV7-7,TRBJ2-5
ASSPLYTGTPYNEQF,TRBV3-1,TRBJ2-1
AWGADSNQPQH,TRBV30,TRBJ1-5
ASSLQPGPTTDTQY,TRBV5-1,TRBJ2-3
SARDTGDSSYEQY,TRBV20-1,TRBJ2-7
SVVAWGSGELF,TRBV29-1,TRBJ2-2
ASKVAGGPGDTQY,TRBV6-2/TRBV6-3,TRBJ2-3
ASSVGAGTGANVLT,TRBV6-1,TRBJ2-6
ASSYSGLAGGISWGYTGELF,TRBV6-5,TRBJ2-2
ASSQVGGGDYGYT,TRBV4-1,TRBJ1-2
ASSEHFPSGRAPYNEQF,TRBV6-1,TRBJ2-1
ASSSQGGYT,TRBV7-9,TRBJ1-2
ASSQQDRPTDTQY,TRBV3-1,TRBJ2-3
SVPRTRDSRRSEQF,TRBV29-1,TRBJ2-1
ASSPRGTGPSGANVLT,TRBV18,TRBJ2-6
ASSWGLILDYGYT,TRBV5-1,TRBJ1-2
ASSLTGTLDTQY,TRBV7-9,TRBJ2-3
ASSLAPRETQY,TRBV5-5,TRBJ2-5
AISPPGNEQF,TRBV10-3,TRBJ2-1
ASSQETDTQY,TRBV4-3,TRBJ2-3
ASSIRTGRSTDTQY,TRBV3-1,TRBJ2-3
ASSLALRGRLMNTEAF,TRBV12-3/TRBV12-4,TRBJ1-1
ATSRESGFGQPQH,TRBV15,TRBJ1-5
ASSLVGGHEELEAF,TRBV7-9,TRBJ1-1
ASSLLWDNLNTGELF,TRBV28,TRBJ2-2
ASSVEGHPNTEAF,TRBV9,TRBJ1-1
ATSHGQDPQETQY,TRBV15,TRBJ2-5
ASSLEAGGNSPLH,TRBV5-5,TRBJ1-6
ASSRILAGGTGELF,TRBV6-1,TRBJ2-2
ATRENTGELF,TRBV24-1,TRBJ2-2
ASRDRILGQGFGNTIY,TRBV6-9,TRBJ1-3
ASSQDIGDYEQY,TRBV3-1,TRBJ2-7
ASSQEGRSSYEQY,TRBV4-1,TRBJ2-7
SVEVVEGRGANYGYT,TRBV29-1,TRBJ1-2
ATSDSGTGTYNEQF,TRBV24-1,TRBJ2-1
ASSPDRDTEAF,TRBV2,TRBJ1-1
ATSRDLKQPQH,TRBV15,TRBJ1-5
AIRTQGVFETQY,TRBV10-3,TRBJ2-3
ASSPKGVSHLNITGELF,TRBV18,TRBJ2-2
ASSYSNGQGDGYT,TRBV6-5,TRBJ1-2
AWSDRNTIY,TRBV30,TRBJ1-3
ASSLTFGAGELF,TRBV7-3,TRBJ2-2
ASSLAPQGANGELF,TRBV11-1,TRBJ2-2
SAPGDSGRYTGELF,TRBV20-1,TRBJ2-2
ASSSTPQETQY,TRBV7-3,TRBJ2-5
ASSGGGSEITSSPLH,TRBV5-4,TRBJ1-6
ASSLLAGGEWRTEAF,TRBV28,TRBJ1-1
ASSRNQGKEEY,TRBV28,TRBJ2-7
ASSAGQGGDEQF,TRBV6-4,TRBJ2-1
SAKDPGQGIGQPQH,TRBV20-1,TRBJ1-5